This T cell receptor (beta chain) was identified during a study of blood T cell repertoires in COVID-19. Study in general: COVID-19 samples from acute and convalescent phases originated in the United States, Italy and Spain. Sources were T cells, B-cell-depleted T cells, or PBMCs; the material itself was cDNA or gDNA.

The CDR3 contains 16 residues. The V gene end was trimmed by 3 bases and the J gene end by 7 bases; junction bases not matched to a gene: 15. Germline V CDR1 and CDR2: SGHAT, FQNNGV. Profiled with immunoSEQ multiplex PCR; TCRdb holds only in-frame clones, not every one. The sample carries over 450,000 clones, nearly 90% recorded once. While infection was still active, Seattle patients were enrolled and then followed longitudinally. The sequence was collected from a man younger than 30 with COVID-19, enrolled during active disease. The sample was peripheral blood. The chain carries TRBV11-2 and TRBJ2-7; 7 nucleotides match TRBD1. DNA for the CDR3: TGTGCCAGCAGCTTGGACAGGTTACTCAGGCCGGGTGAGCAGTACTTC. The encoded protein is CASSLDRLLRPGEQYF.